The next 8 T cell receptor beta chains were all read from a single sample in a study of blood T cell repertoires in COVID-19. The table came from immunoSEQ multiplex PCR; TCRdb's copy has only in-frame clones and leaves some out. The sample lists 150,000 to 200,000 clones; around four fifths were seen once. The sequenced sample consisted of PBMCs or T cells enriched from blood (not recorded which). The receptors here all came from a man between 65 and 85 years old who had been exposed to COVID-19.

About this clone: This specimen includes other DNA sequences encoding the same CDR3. CDR3 bases: TGTGCCAGCAGCCAAGATCTGGGACAATTGAACACTGAAGCTTTCTTT. Amino acids: CASSQDLGQLNTEAFF. The J gene is TRBJ1-1, the V gene TRBV14; a possible D gene is TRBD1 (6 bases). Germline CDR1 SGHDN, CDR2 FVKESK. V was shortened by 0 bases and J by 0 bases, with 11 bases between the two germline ends. The CDR3 extends over 16 amino acids.

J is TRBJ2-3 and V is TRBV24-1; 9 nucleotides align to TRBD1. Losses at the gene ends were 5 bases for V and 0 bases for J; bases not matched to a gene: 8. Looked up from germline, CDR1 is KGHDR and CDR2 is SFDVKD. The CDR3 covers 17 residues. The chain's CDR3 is CATSVAPGQGSTDTQYF. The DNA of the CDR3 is TGTGCCACCAGTGTTGCTCCGGGACAGGGAAGCACAGATACGCAGTATTTT.

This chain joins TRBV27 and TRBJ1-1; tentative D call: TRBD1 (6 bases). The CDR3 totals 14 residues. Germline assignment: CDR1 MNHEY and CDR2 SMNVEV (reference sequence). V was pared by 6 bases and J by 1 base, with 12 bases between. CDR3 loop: CASRPDSSNTEAFF. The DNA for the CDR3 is TGTGCCAGCAGGCCGGACAGCTCGAACACTGAAGCTTTCTTT.

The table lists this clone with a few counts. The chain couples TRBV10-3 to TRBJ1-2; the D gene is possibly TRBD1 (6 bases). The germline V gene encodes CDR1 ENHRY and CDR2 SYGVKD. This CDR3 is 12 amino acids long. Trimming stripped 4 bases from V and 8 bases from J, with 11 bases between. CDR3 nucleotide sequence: TGTGCCATCAGTGGGGACATCGAGGGCTACACCTTC. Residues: CAISGDIEGYTF.

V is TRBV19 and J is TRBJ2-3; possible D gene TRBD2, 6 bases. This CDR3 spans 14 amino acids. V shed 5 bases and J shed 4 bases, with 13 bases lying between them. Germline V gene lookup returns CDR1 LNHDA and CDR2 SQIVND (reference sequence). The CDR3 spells CASSEGGAADTQYF. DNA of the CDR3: TGTGCCAGTAGTGAGGGCGGGGCGGCAGATACGCAGTATTTT.

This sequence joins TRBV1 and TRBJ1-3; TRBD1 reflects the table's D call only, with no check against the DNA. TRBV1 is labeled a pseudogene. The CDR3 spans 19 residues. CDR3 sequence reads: CTSSQDLRRTGTVGNTIYF. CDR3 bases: TGCACCAGCAGCCAAGACCTCCGACGGACAGGGACCGTTGGAAACACCATATATTTT.

The CDR3 reads CASSSPGQGYNEQFF. Here the CDR3 DNA reads TGTGCCAGCAGTTCACCGGGACAGGGCTACAATGAGCAGTTCTTC. The chain combines TRBV28 with TRBJ2-1, with 9 positions matching TRBD1. The germline V gene encodes CDR1 MDHEN and CDR2 SYDVKM. V lost 4 bases to trimming and J lost 3 bases; unmatched junction nucleotides: 4. CDR3 length: 15 amino acids.

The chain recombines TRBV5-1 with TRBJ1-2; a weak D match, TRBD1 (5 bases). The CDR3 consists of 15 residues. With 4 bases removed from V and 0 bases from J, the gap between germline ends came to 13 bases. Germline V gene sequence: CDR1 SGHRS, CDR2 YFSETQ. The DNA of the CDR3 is TGCGCCAGCAGCACCTCTTCGACAGCTAACTATGGCTACACCTTC. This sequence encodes CASSTSSTANYGYTF.